These 18 T cell receptor beta chains came from one sample sequenced in a study of shared clonotypes between healthy human individuals. CD45RO-negative, CCR7-selected cells formed the naive CD8 fraction, which excluded terminally differentiated effector memory CD45RA+ cells. Repertoires were generated with immunoSEQ multiplex PCR, while TCRdb's copy carries only in-frame clones and drops some. This sample has 1.5 million to 2.5 million clones; just under 95% occur once, and the top ten carry 0.9% to 1.5%. Sequenced input: naive CD8+ T cells sorted from blood. These receptors originate from a man younger than 35 in good health.

CDR3 coding DNA: TGCGCCAGCAGCCAAGAGTTCAGGCTAGCGGGAGATACGCAGTATTTT. This translates into CASSQEFRLAGDTQYF. This chain links TRBV4-3 with TRBJ2-3, with TRBD2 matching over 8 bases. The CDR3 consists of 16 residues. Trimming cost V 0 bases and J 5 bases; bases outside gene matches: 7. Germline values: CDR1 LGHNA, CDR2 YSLEER.

As regards this clone: The same CDR3 arises from other DNA sequences in this sample as well. This sequence joins TRBV10-3 and TRBJ1-1; D gene unclear. This CDR3 is built from 13 residues. CDR1 is ENHRY, CDR2 SYGVKD, per germline. The V end lost 2 bases, the J end lost 1 base, and 5 bases lay between the germline ends. The CDR3 DNA follows: TGTGCCATCAGTGAGGGGCGGAACACTGAAGCTTTCTTT. This gives the protein CAISEGRNTEAFF.

The rearrangement links TRBV19 to TRBJ2-7; 10 nucleotides line up with TRBD2. CDR3 length equals 15 residues. V was pared by 7 bases and J by 6 bases, with 12 bases of the junction left unmatched. Germline CDR1 reads LNHDA; CDR2 reads SQIVND (reference sequence). This chain's CDR3 is CASNPKGLAGVEQYF. The CDR3 region has the DNA TGTGCCAGTAACCCAAAAGGGCTAGCGGGAGTCGAGCAGTACTTC.

This clone has only one observation. This chain links TRBV7-3 with TRBJ2-1, with D maybe TRBD2 (6 bases). CDR1 and CDR2 from the germline V gene are SGHTA and FQGTGA. The V end lost 5 bases, the J end lost 8 bases, and 25 bases lay between the germline ends. The CDR3 contains 17 residues. The CDR3 is CASSANPGTPTFDEQFF. In DNA, the CDR3 is TGTGCCAGCAGCGCAAATCCCGGGACTCCGACGTTCGATGAGCAGTTCTTC.

V usage is TRBV11-3 and J usage is TRBJ2-5, with D perhaps TRBD2 (5 bases). Trimming took 5 bases from V and 5 from J, leaving 18 bases between them. The length of the CDR3 is 15 residues. Germline V CDR1 and CDR2: SGHNT, YENEEA. CDR3: CASSRTDLERETQYF. CDR3 bases: TGTGCCAGCAGCCGGACGGACTTAGAGAGGGAGACCCAGTACTTC.

This chain uses TRBV30 with TRBJ2-7; D possibly uses TRBD1 or TRBD2 (6 bases each). The CDR3 is 18 amino acids. Per the germline V gene, CDR1 is GTSNPN and CDR2 is SVGIG (reference sequence). Trimming cost V 2 bases and J 3 bases, with 26 bases left between them. The CDR3 sequence is CAWSQGNLNWGASYEQYF. CDR3 bases: TGTGCCTGGAGTCAGGGGAACTTAAATTGGGGGGCCAGCTACGAGCAGTACTTC.

In regard to this clone: This CDR3 is also generated by other DNA sequences in the sample. The V call is TRBV5-1, the J call TRBJ2-1; D ambiguous. From germline, CDR1 is SGHRS and CDR2 YFSETQ. Trimming cost V 0 bases and J 3 bases, with 4 bases left between them. The CDR3 length is 13 residues. The CDR3 here is CASSLGLYNEQFF. For the CDR3, the DNA is TGCGCCAGCAGCTTGGGACTCTACAATGAGCAGTTCTTC.

J is TRBJ1-2 and V is TRBV10-2; 9 positions agree with TRBD1. V dropped 6 bases and J dropped 4; count of bases not matched to a gene: 12. Germline values: CDR1 WSHSY, CDR2 SAAADI. This CDR3 is 16 amino acids long. The CDR3 loop is CASSGGSGQGLYGYTF. CDR3 nucleotides: TGCGCCAGCAGCGGGGGCTCGGGACAGGGCCTCTATGGCTACACCTTC.

The CDR3 bases are TGTGCCAGCAGCAAGGGGACAGTGGGCGAGCAGTACTTC. Its protein is CASSKGTVGEQYF. The chain couples TRBV13 to TRBJ2-7; 7 bases fit TRBD1. Looked up from germline, CDR1 is PRHDT and CDR2 is FYEKMQ (reference sequence). Trimming at V came to 5 bases and at J to 6 bases, leaving 7 bases not matched to a gene. The length of the CDR3 is 13 residues.

The chain couples TRBV4-3 to TRBJ2-1, with D maybe TRBD1 (6 bases). V lost 3 bases and J 0 bases, leaving 15 bases between the germline ends. CDR3 size: 17 residues. Germline V gene lookup returns CDR1 LGHNA and CDR2 YSLEER. The CDR3 reads CASSQGALTFSYNEQFF. The CDR3 nucleotides are TGCGCCAGCAGCCAGGGGGCCCTGACGTTCTCCTACAATGAGCAGTTCTTC.

The chain combines TRBV5-1 with TRBJ2-5; 9 positions match TRBD2. Germline V gene data show CDR1 as SGHRS and CDR2 as YFSETQ. V lost 3 bases, J lost 6 bases, and 18 bases stayed unmatched. The CDR3 sequence is 18 residues long. This CDR3 is CASSSPSMGGGAGKTQYF. The CDR3 DNA reads TGCGCCAGCAGCTCCCCCTCTATGGGCGGGGGGGCTGGGAAGACCCAGTACTTC.

This chain uses TRBV6-1 with TRBJ1-5, with 8 bases that match TRBD1. The germline V gene has CDR1 MNHNS and CDR2 SASEGT. The CDR3 is 16 residues long. With V trimmed by 4 bases and J by 4 bases, 9 bases remained unmatched. The DNA of the CDR3 is TGTGCCAGCAGTGCCCCTCGGACAGGGTGGAATCAGCCCCAGCATTTT. This codes for CASSAPRTGWNQPQHF.

Comment on this clone: This specimen includes other DNA sequences encoding the same CDR3. The genes are TRBV10-1 and TRBJ2-7; a weak D match, TRBD2 (6 bases). Germline assignment: CDR1 WNHNN and CDR2 SYGVQD (reference sequence). Trimming shortened V by 3 bases and J by 7 bases, and 7 bases separated the two germline ends. This CDR3 region has 11 residues. CDR3 region: CASSDGGEQYF. CDR3 bases: TGCGCCAGCAGTGATGGGGGGGAGCAGTACTTC.

The chain recombines TRBV2 with TRBJ2-7; the match to TRBD1 covers 7 bases. Germline V gene data show CDR1 as SNHLY and CDR2 as FYNNEI. This CDR3 has 16 residues. The trim removed 5 bases at V and 2 bases at J, leaving 12 bases unmatched. The CDR3 nucleotides read TGTGCCAGCAGTCCCGCTCCCGGGACAGAGCCCTACGAGCAGTACTTC. Translation gives CASSPAPGTEPYEQYF.

The genes are TRBV4-2 and TRBJ2-7; tentative D call: TRBD2 (7 bases). V lost 1 base and J 2 bases, leaving 12 bases between the germline ends. Germline CDR1 LGHNA, CDR2 YNFKEQ. The CDR3 runs 15 residues. The CDR3 loop is CASSQVEGGTYEQYF. The CDR3 DNA reads as TGTGCCAGCAGCCAAGTGGAGGGGGGGACCTACGAGCAGTACTTC.

The chain has TRBV6-6 and TRBJ1-6; TRBD1 matches 10 bases. The CDR3 covers 14 residues. CDR1 MNHNY and CDR2 SVGAGI come from the germline V gene (reference sequence). V dropped 6 bases and J dropped 7; count of bases not matched to a gene: 3. CDR3 protein: CASRPGQGNSPLHF. CDR3 DNA: TGTGCCAGCAGGCCGGGACAGGGGAATTCACCCCTCCACTTT.

The chain has TRBV7-2 and TRBJ2-2; TRBD2 matches 10 bases. Trimming at V came to 4 bases and at J to 7 bases, leaving 9 bases not matched to a gene. This CDR3 contains 16 residues. Germline CDR1 SGHTA, CDR2 FQGNSA. Written as DNA, the CDR3 is TGTGCCAGCAGCTCCCTAGCGGGAGCGGCTGTCGGGGAGCTGTTTTTT. Translating gives CASSSLAGAAVGELFF. The full variable domain, with the rest looked up from reference TRBV7-2 and TRBJ2-2, is GAGVSQSPSNKVTEKGKDVELRCDPISGHTALYWYRQSLGQGLEFLIYFQGNSAPDKSGLPSDRFSAERTGGSVSTLTIQRTQQEDSAVYLCASSSLAGAAVGELFFGEGSRLTVL.

CDR3 sequence (DNA): TGTGCCAGCAGTCCCACTAGCGGAGGGGAAGAGACCCAGTACTTC. As protein: CASSPTSGGEETQYF. V usage is TRBV28 and J usage is TRBJ2-5, with 8 bases aligning to TRBD2. The CDR3 is made up of 15 amino acids. J lost 3 bases, V lost 5 bases, and 8 bases had no gene match. The V gene's germline CDR1 is MDHEN and CDR2 SYDVKM.